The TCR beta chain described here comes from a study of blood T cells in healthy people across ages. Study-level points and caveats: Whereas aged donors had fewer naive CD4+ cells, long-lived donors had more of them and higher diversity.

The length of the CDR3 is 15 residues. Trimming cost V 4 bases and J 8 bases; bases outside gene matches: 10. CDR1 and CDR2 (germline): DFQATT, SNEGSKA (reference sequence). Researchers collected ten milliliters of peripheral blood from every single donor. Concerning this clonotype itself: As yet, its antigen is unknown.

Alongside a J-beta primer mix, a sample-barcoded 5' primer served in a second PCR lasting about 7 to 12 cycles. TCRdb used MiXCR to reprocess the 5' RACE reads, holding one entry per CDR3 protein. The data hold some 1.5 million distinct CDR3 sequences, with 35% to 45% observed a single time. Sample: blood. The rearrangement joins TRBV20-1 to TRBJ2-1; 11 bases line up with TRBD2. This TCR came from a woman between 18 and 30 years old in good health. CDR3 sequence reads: CSANSGTSGSYEQFF. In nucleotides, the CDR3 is TGCAGTGCTAACTCCGGCACTAGCGGGAGCTATGAGCAGTTCTTC.